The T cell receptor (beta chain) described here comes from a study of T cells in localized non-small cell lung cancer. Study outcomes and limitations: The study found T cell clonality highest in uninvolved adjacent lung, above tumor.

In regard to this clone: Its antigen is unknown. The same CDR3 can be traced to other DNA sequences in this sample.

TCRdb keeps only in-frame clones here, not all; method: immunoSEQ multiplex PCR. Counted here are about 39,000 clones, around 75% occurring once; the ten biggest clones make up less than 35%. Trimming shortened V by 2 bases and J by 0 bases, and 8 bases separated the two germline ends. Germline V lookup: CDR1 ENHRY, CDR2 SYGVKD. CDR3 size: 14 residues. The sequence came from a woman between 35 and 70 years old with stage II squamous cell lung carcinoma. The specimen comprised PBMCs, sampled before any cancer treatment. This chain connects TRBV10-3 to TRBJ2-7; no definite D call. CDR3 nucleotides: TGTGCCATCAGTGAGGGCCGGAGCTCCTACGAGCAGTACTTC. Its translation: CAISEGRSSYEQYF.